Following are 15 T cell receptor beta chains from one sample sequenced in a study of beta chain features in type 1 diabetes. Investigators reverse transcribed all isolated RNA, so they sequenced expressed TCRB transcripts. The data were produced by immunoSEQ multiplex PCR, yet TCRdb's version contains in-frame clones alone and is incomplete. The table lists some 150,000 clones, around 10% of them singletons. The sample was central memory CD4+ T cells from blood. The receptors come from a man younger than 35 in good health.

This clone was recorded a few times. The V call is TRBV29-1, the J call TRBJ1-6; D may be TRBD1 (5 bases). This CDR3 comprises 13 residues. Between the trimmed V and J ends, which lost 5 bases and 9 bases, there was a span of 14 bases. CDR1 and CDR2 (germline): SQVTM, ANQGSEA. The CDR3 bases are TGCAGCGTTCGCAGGGTTGATGGTTCACCCCTCCACTTT. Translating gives CSVRRVDGSPLHF.

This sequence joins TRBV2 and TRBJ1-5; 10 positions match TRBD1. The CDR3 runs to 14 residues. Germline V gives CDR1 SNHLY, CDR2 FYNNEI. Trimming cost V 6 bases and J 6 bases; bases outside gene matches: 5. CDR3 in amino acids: CASSTGDRGQPQHF. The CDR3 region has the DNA TGTGCCAGCAGCACCGGGGACAGGGGTCAGCCCCAGCATTTT.

CDR3 nucleotide sequence: TGCAGCGTTGACGGGGGCCGGGAGACCCAGTACTTC. This translates into CSVDGGRETQYF. The chain employs TRBV29-1 and TRBJ2-5; D tentatively reads TRBD1 or TRBD2 (6 bases each). The CDR3 consists of 12 residues. V was pared by 3 bases and J by 5 bases, with 10 bases between. Germline V gene sequence: CDR1 SQVTM, CDR2 ANQGSEA.

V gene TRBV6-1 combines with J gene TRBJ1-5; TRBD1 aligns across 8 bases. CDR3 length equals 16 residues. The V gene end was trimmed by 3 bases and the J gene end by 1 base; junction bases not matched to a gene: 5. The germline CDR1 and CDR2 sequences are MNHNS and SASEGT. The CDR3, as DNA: TGTGCCAGCAGTGACTACAGGGGGAGCAGCAATCAGCCCCAGCATTTT. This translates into CASSDYRGSSNQPQHF.

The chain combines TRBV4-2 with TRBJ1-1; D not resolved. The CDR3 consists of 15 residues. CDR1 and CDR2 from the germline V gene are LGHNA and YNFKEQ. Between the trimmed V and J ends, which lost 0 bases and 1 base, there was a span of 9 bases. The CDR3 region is CASSQELTPNTEAFF. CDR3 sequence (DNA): TGTGCCAGCAGCCAAGAGTTGACACCGAACACTGAAGCTTTCTTT.

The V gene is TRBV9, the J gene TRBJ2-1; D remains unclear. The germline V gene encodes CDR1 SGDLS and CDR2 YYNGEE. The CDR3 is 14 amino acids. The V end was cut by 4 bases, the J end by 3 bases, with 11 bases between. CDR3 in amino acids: CASSTASLYNEQFF. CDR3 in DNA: TGTGCCAGCAGCACCGCCAGTCTCTACAATGAGCAGTTCTTC.

CDR3 protein: CASSLRADTQYF. The CDR3 DNA follows: TGTGCCAGTAGTCTTCGGGCAGATACGCAGTATTTT. The chain carries TRBV19 and TRBJ2-3, with D hard to call. Germline V gene data show CDR1 as LNHDA and CDR2 as SQIVND (reference sequence). With 5 bases removed from V and 4 bases from J, the gap between germline ends came to 7 bases. The CDR3 consists of 12 residues.

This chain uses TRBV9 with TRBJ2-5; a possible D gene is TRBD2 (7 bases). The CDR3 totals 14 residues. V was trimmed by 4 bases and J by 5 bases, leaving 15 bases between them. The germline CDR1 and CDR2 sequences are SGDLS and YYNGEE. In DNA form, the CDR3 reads TGTGCCAGCAGCCCCCCGGGGGGCCTTGAGACCCAGTACTTC. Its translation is CASSPPGGLETQYF.

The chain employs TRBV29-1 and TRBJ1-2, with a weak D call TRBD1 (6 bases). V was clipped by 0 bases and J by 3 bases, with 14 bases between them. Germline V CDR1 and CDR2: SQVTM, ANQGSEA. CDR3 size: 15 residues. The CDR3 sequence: CSVEDRGRGDYGYTF. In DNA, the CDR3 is TGCAGCGTTGAAGACAGGGGACGAGGAGACTATGGCTACACCTTC.

The CDR3 sequence: CASSDRGRDEKLFF. CDR3 nucleotides: TGTGCCAGCAGTGACAGGGGGCGTGATGAAAAACTGTTTTTT. V usage is TRBV28 and J usage is TRBJ1-4, with 10 nucleotides matching TRBD1. The CDR3 contains 14 residues. Germline CDR1 and CDR2: MDHEN and SYDVKM. Trimming took 5 bases from V and 6 from J; bases not matched to a gene: 3.

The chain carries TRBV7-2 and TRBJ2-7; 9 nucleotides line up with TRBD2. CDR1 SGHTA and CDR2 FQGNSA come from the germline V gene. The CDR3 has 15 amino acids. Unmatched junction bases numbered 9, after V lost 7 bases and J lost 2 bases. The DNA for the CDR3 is TGTGCCAGCACCAAGTCTAGCGGGATAACCTACGAGCAGTACTTC. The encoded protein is CASTKSSGITYEQYF.

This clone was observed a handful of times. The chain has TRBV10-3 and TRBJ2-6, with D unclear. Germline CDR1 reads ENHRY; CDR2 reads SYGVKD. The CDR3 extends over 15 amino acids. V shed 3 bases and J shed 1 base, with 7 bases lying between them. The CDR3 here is CAISDLGSGANVLTF. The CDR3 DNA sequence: TGTGCCATCAGTGATCTGGGATCTGGGGCCAACGTCCTGACTTTC.

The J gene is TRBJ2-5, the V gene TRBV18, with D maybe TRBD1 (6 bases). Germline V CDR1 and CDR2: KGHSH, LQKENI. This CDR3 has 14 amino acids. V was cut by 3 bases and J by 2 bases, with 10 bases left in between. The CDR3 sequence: CASSPQGSQETQYF. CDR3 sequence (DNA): TGTGCCAGCTCACCCCAGGGGAGTCAAGAGACCCAGTACTTC.

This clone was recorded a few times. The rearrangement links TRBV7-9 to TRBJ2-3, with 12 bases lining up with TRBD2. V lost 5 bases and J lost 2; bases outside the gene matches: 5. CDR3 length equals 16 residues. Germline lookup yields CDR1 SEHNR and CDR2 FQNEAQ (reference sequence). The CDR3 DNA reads TGTGCCAGCAGCCAAGGACTAGCGGGATACACAGATACGCAGTATTTT. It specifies CASSQGLAGYTDTQYF.

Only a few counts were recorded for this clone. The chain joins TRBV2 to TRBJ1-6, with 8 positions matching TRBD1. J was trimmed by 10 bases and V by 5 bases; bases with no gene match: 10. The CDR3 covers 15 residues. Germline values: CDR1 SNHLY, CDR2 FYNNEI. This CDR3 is CASSLRDRSNSPLHF. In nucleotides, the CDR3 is TGTGCCAGCAGTCTGCGGGACAGGTCAAACTCACCCCTCCACTTT.